The 11 T cell receptor beta chains below were found in one sample sequenced in a study of cytomegalovirus exposure and HLA in healthy donors. With 60 Vbeta and 13 Jbeta primers, the PCR was carried out. Measured with immunoSEQ multiplex PCR; TCRdb has only the in-frame clones, and not every one. The top ten hold around 1.9% of the sample, which has about 89,000 clones, 67% seen once. The sequenced material came from PBMCs. Receptors were obtained from a man under 40 in good health and CMV-seronegative.

The chain combines TRBV2 with TRBJ2-1; D is perhaps TRBD1 (6 bases). V was pared by 4 bases and J by 8 bases, with 6 bases between. The CDR3 runs 11 residues. Germline V gene lookup returns CDR1 SNHLY and CDR2 FYNNEI. This CDR3 is CASSAGDEQFF. In DNA form, the CDR3 reads TGTGCCAGCAGTGCAGGGGATGAGCAGTTCTTC.

The chain joins TRBV5-4 to TRBJ2-7, with D maybe TRBD1 (8 bases). Germline lookup yields CDR1 SGHNT and CDR2 YYREEE (reference sequence). The CDR3 sequence is 15 residues long. Between the trimmed V and J ends, which lost 9 bases and 2 bases, there was a span of 21 bases. The CDR3 loop is CATQGAGATTYEQYF. The CDR3 DNA follows: TGTGCCACCCAGGGGGCGGGGGCGACTACCTACGAGCAGTACTTC.

V and J are TRBV6-6 and TRBJ2-3; D ambiguous. The germline V gene has CDR1 MNHNY and CDR2 SVGAGI (reference sequence). Trimming removed 7 bases from V and 0 bases from J, with 2 bases in between. This CDR3 comprises 11 residues. CDR3 DNA: TGTGCCAGCACTAGCACAGATACGCAGTATTTT. Translation: CASTSTDTQYF.

V is TRBV19 and J is TRBJ1-2; D uncertain. V was pared by 9 bases and J by 4 bases, with 15 bases between. The CDR3 runs to 13 residues. CDR1 and CDR2 (germline): LNHDA, SQIVND (reference sequence). The CDR3 spells CASGDQSFYGYTF. The CDR3 coding sequence is TGTGCCAGCGGGGATCAGAGCTTCTATGGCTACACCTTC.

V and J are TRBV5-1 and TRBJ1-1; D gene ambiguous. The CDR3 is 13 amino acids. CDR1 is SGHRS, CDR2 YFSETQ, per germline. V lost 5 bases to trimming and J lost 3 bases, with 11 bases between them. For the CDR3, the DNA is TGCGCCAGCAGTGTGACAACGGACACTGAAGCTTTCTTT. The encoded protein is CASSVTTDTEAFF.

The rearrangement links TRBV4-3 to TRBJ2-7; 9 nucleotides align to TRBD2. From germline, CDR1 is LGHNA and CDR2 YSLEER. Germline trimming cut 1 base from V and 7 bases from J; bases unmatched to any gene: 8. The CDR3 runs to 15 residues. The CDR3 loop reads CASSQVASGESEQYF. In DNA, the CDR3 is TGCGCCAGCAGCCAAGTAGCTAGCGGGGAATCGGAGCAGTACTTC.

The chain is built from TRBV5-6 and TRBJ2-7; D is unclear. CDR3 length equals 15 residues. Germline CDR1 reads SGHDT; CDR2 reads YYEEEE. Trimming pared 4 bases from V and 7 bases from J, leaving 21 bases between. The CDR3 DNA follows: TGTGCCAGCAGCCACGGTTTCGGGTACGAGAGGGAGCAGTACTTC. It encodes CASSHGFGYEREQYF.

The chain employs TRBV19 and TRBJ2-1, with TRBD2 identical over 9 bases. This CDR3 comprises 16 residues. The J segment lost 0 bases and the V segment lost 5 bases, leaving 5 bases of the junction unmatched. Germline values: CDR1 LNHDA, CDR2 SQIVND (reference sequence). DNA of the CDR3: TGTGCCAGTAGTTTCCTAGCGGGAAGCTCCTACAATGAGCAGTTCTTC. Amino acids: CASSFLAGSSYNEQFF. Full variable domain (rest looked up from reference TRBV19 and TRBJ2-1): DGGITQSPKYLFRKEGQNVTLSCEQNLNHDAMYWYRQDPGQGLRLIYYSQIVNDFQKGDIAEGYSVSREKKESFPLTVTSAQKNPTAFYLCASSFLAGSSYNEQFFGPGTRLTVL.

This chain links TRBV6-1 with TRBJ1-2, with a possible D match to TRBD1 (5 bases). The CDR3 runs 15 residues. Germline V gives CDR1 MNHNS, CDR2 SASEGT. Trimming cost V 7 bases and J 2 bases, with 17 bases left between them. The CDR3: CASTPLAGGNYGYTF. CDR3 DNA: TGTGCCAGCACTCCCCTGGCCGGGGGGAACTATGGCTACACCTTC.

This clone was seen more than once but under ten times. The chain employs TRBV4-1 and TRBJ1-2; maybe TRBD1 (5 bases). Germline-derived CDR1 and CDR2 are MGHRA and YSYEKL. The CDR3 covers 16 residues. V was shortened by 0 bases and J by 8 bases, with 19 bases between the two germline ends. The CDR3 protein is CASSQDLTGSKGGYTF. The CDR3 DNA sequence: TGCGCCAGCAGCCAAGATTTAACAGGCTCGAAGGGCGGCTACACCTTC.

This rearrangement joins TRBV7-3 to TRBJ1-1; D is undetermined. The V end lost 5 bases, the J end lost 4 bases, and 11 bases lay between the germline ends. The CDR3 has 13 residues. CDR1 and CDR2 from the germline V gene are SGHTA and FQGTGA. The CDR3 protein is CASSPRKATEAFF. CDR3 DNA sequence: TGTGCCAGCAGCCCTAGGAAGGCCACTGAAGCTTTCTTT.